This paragraph reports one TCR beta chain. Antigen: not known. The entry originates in a study of T cells after yellow fever vaccination. Across the whole study: Where fractions had low cell numbers, libraries were prepared from them with the SMART-Seq v4 Ultra Low Input RNA kit. Study results and limitations: Weaker overall was a secondary response that nonetheless peaked faster, on day 5 versus 15. At 95% to 96% for CD4 and roughly 87% for CD8, most primary-vaccination clones showed up again after the booster.

A single record per CDR3 protein comes from TCRdb applying MiXCR to the 5' RACE reads. The sample gives roughly 150,000 distinct CDR3 sequences, 5.5% to 7.5% of which show up once; roughly 2.5% is in the top ten. This receptor was taken from a man between 18 and 29 years old who received the YFV17D yellow fever vaccine. The specimen comprised CD4+ T cells sorted from PBMCs, sampled about 5 days after the first yellow fever vaccination.

The CDR3 DNA reads TGTGCCAGCAGCTTAAGCGGGGGGCCGCAAGCTGTCCTACGAGACGAGCAGTACTTC. It specifies CASSLSGGPQAVLRDEQYF. J is TRBJ2-7 and V is TRBV7-2, with TRBD2 identical over 9 bases. V was pared by 2 bases and J by 5 bases, with 19 bases of the junction left unmatched. The CDR3 is 19 residues long. Germline lookup yields CDR1 SGHTA and CDR2 FQGNSA.